The sequence of this TCR beta chain was determined in a study of cytomegalovirus exposure and HLA in healthy donors (TCRdb year 2017). For the wider study: An earlier analysis of approximately 590 of the donors reported about 290 Gb of sequence data and 117 million unique TCR beta sequences from some 180 million T cells. An early release that covered some 640 HLA-typed donors contained 300 to 350 gigabases of sequencing data and approximately 85 million unique TCR sequences. Among the approximately 430 genotyped donors, around 81% belonged to the genetic ancestry cluster associated with self-reported Caucasian donors. The study was designed to test whether signatures of past pathogen exposure could be identified by cataloging public T cell receptors. The study profiled the T cell repertoires of about 640 subjects by immunosequencing and related them to cytomegalovirus serostatus. A separate validation cohort of 100 to 150 different subjects was used in addition to the roughly 720-subject first cohort. To predict cytomegalovirus infection status, the study combined high-throughput TCR immunosequencing, statistical association of individual TCRs with disease status, and machine learning. To study patterns of TCR occurrence, a later analysis re-analyzed previously published TCR beta repertoires from just over 650 donors and added high-resolution HLA genotyping. In the later analysis, no new phenotypic data were used to find candidate immune exposures; instead, reliance was placed on TCR beta sequences and their occurrence across donors. An earlier analysis of several hundred of the donors used high-throughput TCR beta sequencing to judge whether each TCR beta V gene segment behaved as functional or pseudogenic. Donor age, sex, ethnicity and CMV serostatus were compiled alongside the repertoire data. In a later genetic analysis, genome-wide SNP genotypes for about three fifths of the roughly 670 donors were used, and that subset was treated as a discovery cohort. All discovery cohort repertoires had been generated on a single sequencing platform. HLA typing included class I and class II loci at four-digit resolution. Typing coverage differed by locus: A, B, C, DRB1 and DQB1 were typed in roughly 620-630 donors, DQA1 in roughly 500, DPA1 in 600 to 610, and DPB1 in roughly 450. Four or five DR-DQ haplotypes were handled as single units for association and clustering because linkage in the cohort was strong. On average, around 240,000 unique TCR beta nucleotide sequences were sequenced per donor among about 400 genotyped donors of the cohort, with 15% to 20% of those sequences being non-productive.

Library preparation employed the immunoSEQ multiplex PCR assay. The multiplex PCR relied on a mix of 60 forward primers for TCR Vbeta segments and 13 reverse primers for TCR Jbeta segments. Amplification of the CDR3 region of rearranged TCR beta genes was performed with a multiplex PCR assay on genomic DNA. The Illumina HiSeq System was used to sequence the amplified TCR beta libraries as 87-base-pair reads. The original methods were these. Across the 640 or so repertoires, a later analysis counted some 81 million unique TCR beta chains, roughly 11 million of which were shared by at least two donors. Raw reads were error-corrected and collapsed into unique sequences by a nearest-neighbor algorithm in which closely related sequences were merged to remove PCR and sequencing errors. To assign V, D and J gene segments, CDR3 sequences were aligned to IMGT reference sequences. Each retained sequence needed at least a six-nucleotide match to both a V gene segment and a J gene segment. Rearrangements were called productive when the CDR3 lacked stop codons and stayed in frame with V and J; all others were non-productive. CDR3 was defined by IMGT convention, running from the second conserved V-encoded cysteine to the conserved J-encoded phenylalanine. The earlier analysis of approximately 500 of the donors excluded sequences that lacked an unambiguous match to a single V gene segment. An earlier analysis of about 590 of the donors classified V segments as functional when productive rearrangements were above 56.7% and as segregating when the standard deviation between donors was above 5%. A statistical classification framework was built for diagnosing cytomegalovirus status from the catalog of TCR beta chain sequences. A later analysis assigned V and J genes by comparing TCR nucleotide sequences with IMGT/GENE-DB human TR gene sequences. The TCRdist pipeline was used in a later analysis to assign CDR3 sequences and most-parsimonious VDJ recombination scenarios. In a later analysis, every TCR beta chain was defined by the combination of its CDR3 amino acid sequence and its V-gene family, and reads without a unique V-gene family were dropped. As a way to deal with suspected cross-contamination and a sequencing artifact, a later analysis dropped 450 to 700 nucleotide sequences that were highly shared and had low generation probability. A later analysis calculated a clonal expansion index for each public chain from normalized within-repertoire ranks of inferred template counts. A later analysis computed generation probabilities with a VDJ recombination model fitted to out-of-frame rearrangements, and checked the results against IGoR. Hypergeometric tests were used in a later analysis to score TCR-TCR, TCR-HLA and TCR-CMV co-occurrence, with a repertoire-size bias correction applied to the TCR pairs. In a later analysis, false discovery rates were estimated by permuting HLA or CMV assignments 20 times. In a later analysis, co-occurring TCRs were grouped using DBSCAN, with TCRdist sequence similarity added in when clustering inside HLA-allele-positive subsets. For co-occurrence clustering, repertoires with fewer than 30,000 or more than 120,000 public chains were excluded, along with five or six repertoires with anomalous nucleotide sharing. TCRdb provides this immuneACCESS table in a form limited to in-frame rearrangements. Some clones are lacking; in checked studies, under half of them reflect an unresolved V gene, and why the rest are absent is not known. The V and J calls and clone size were taken over from that table, and D and trimming were inferred from the DNA. The sample table shows fewer than 130,000 clones, and over 60% are seen once. Around 2.9% of the sample goes to the ten largest clones.

CDR1 and CDR2 (SEHNR, FQNEAQ) derive from the germline V gene (reference sequence). The CDR3 goes from the cysteine to the phenylalanine over 18 residues. Just the 54-base CDR3 DNA is kept, in frame starting at base 1. In the case of this clone: The clone's antigen remains unknown. Compared with germline, one end of the junction differs, possibly owing to a read error.

The investigation overall reported the following: In a later analysis, about 16,000 TCR beta sequences were associated with specific HLA alleles at a false discovery rate of 0.05. Because counts were too low, roughly 17 rarely observed V segments, including chromosome 9 orphons, were left out of the earlier analysis of about 620 of the donors. When HLA alleles, especially DR and DQ, strongly co-occurred, attributing TCR associations to individual alleles was difficult. A total of 150 to 200 TCR beta chains were listed by the study as associated with cytomegalovirus. Some IMGT-functional V segments, including TRBV6-2 and TRBV6-3, could not be told apart with the 87-base-pair reads, so those segments were excluded. A later analysis found that HLA-associated TCR beta chains were more clonally expanded and had lower generation probabilities than equally common non-associated chains. The classifier was reported to diagnose cytomegalovirus status with high specificity and sensitivity in both the original and validation cohorts. The sequencing pipeline was judged likely to have produced a cluster of highly shared sequence variants as a technical artifact. The authors suggested that the approach could potentially be extended to other disease states and immunological phenotypes. According to a later analysis, most CMV-associated TCR beta chains appeared to be HLA-restricted, and the HLA associations seemed to be driven largely by CMV exposure. The cohort was sequenced for TCR beta chains only, and without alpha or paired-chain data the features that could be detected were limited. Immune exposure information for the cohort was limited to CMV serostatus. Compared with the 666-donor mean, donors in an Asian-associated ancestry cluster had fewer N-insertions in productive TCRs, according to a later genetic analysis. Most TCR sequences were seen in very few donors, while some public TCRs were found in many individuals. A further reported finding was that TCR beta sequences accurately predicted the HLA-A and HLA-B alleles for most subjects in the first cohort. In a later analysis, TCR association rates were found to vary across HLA loci, with the most associated TCRs seen for DRB1 alleles and the fewest for HLA-C alleles. In a later analysis, several top co-occurrence clusters were reported to appear linked to parvovirus B19, influenza, CMV and Epstein-Barr virus. Correlated functional status among segregating V segments might reflect linkage disequilibrium, but an unknown experimental factor could not be ruled out. An earlier analysis of approximately 530 of the donors showed that most TCR beta V segments appeared in productive rearrangements either about 87% or about 30% of the time, which broadly matched IMGT annotations. Roughly uniform sequencing depth across donors was assumed in presence/absence analyses, although this assumption may not hold. Because HLA typing was missing for some donors at each locus, association tests included only the typed subset. In vitro tests confirmed that a few of the cytomegalovirus-associated TCR beta chains recognize cytomegalovirus antigens. In a later genetic analysis, a missense DCLRE1C variant was associated with V-gene and J-gene trimming of TCR beta chains, and the association was replicated in an independent cohort.

In total, roughly 710 healthy bone marrow donors made up the cohort. At the time of sampling, all cohort members were nominally healthy, though unrecorded immune exposures were likely present. The donor was CMV seropositive and belonged to the group of 250 to 300 seropositive cohort members. A peripheral blood sample was collected from each donor, and TCR beta sequencing was performed on peripheral blood mononuclear cells. Genomic DNA was extracted from the blood cell samples with the Qiagen DNeasy Blood Extraction Kit. Source material: PBMCs. This sequence was found in a woman aged 55-69 years in good health and CMV-seropositive. The receptor chain draws on TRBV7-9 and TRBJ2-5, and the D gene may be TRBD2, 5 bases matching. The CDR3 sequence is CSSSVPPISWLAEETQYF. In nucleotide form, the sequence is TGTTCCAGCAGCGTGCCCCCCATATCTTGGCTAGCCGAGGAGACCCAGTACTTC.